One T cell receptor beta chain is described in this entry. In the study's own analysis: Amplification with reference gene primers provided the estimates of nucleated cell counts. Clones were sequenced by immunoSEQ multiplex PCR, and TCRdb holds only the in-frame ones, with some missing. Clone size and the V and J calls come from that table; the DNA yielded D and trimming. The data hold some 300,000 clones, with 80% to 90% observed a single time. This specimen comes from a study of blood T cell repertoires in COVID-19. At the level of the study: Researchers got acute and convalescent COVID-19 samples from the United States, Italy and Spain.

Trimming removed 3 bases from V and 4 bases from J; junction bases left unmatched: 2. The germline gives CDR1 KGHSH, CDR2 LQKENI. There are 15 residues in the CDR3. Seattle enrolled patients during active infection and tracked them longitudinally. The sample consisted of peripheral blood. The chain couples TRBV18 to TRBJ2-2, with 10 bases that match TRBD2. The TCR comes from a woman in her forties or fifties with COVID-19, enrolled during active disease. This CDR3 is CASSPGLASTGELFF. Written as DNA, the CDR3 is TGTGCCAGCTCACCGGGACTAGCGAGCACCGGGGAGCTGTTTTTT.